These 22 T cell receptor beta chains came from one sample sequenced in a study of identical twins' blood T cells. TCRdb recomputed calls from the 5' RACE reads with MiXCR, one row per CDR3 protein. This table holds about 370,000 distinct CDR3 sequences, roughly 27% found once. Specimen: PBMCs. The receptor set was obtained from a woman aged 18-55 years in good health.

Regarding this clonotype: Relative to the germline gene, one junction end is altered; a read error may explain this. CDR3 sequence: CASIQNQAKSF. The CDR3 DNA reads as TGTGCCAGCATCCAAAATCAAGCGAAGTCCTTC. The J gene is TRBJ2-1, the V gene TRBV3-1; no definite D call. The CDR3 covers 11 residues. Per germline, CDR1 LGHDT and CDR2 YNNKEL (reference sequence).

The chain links TRBV7-2 to TRBJ2-4, with D maybe TRBD2 (5 bases). Deletions cut 3 bases from V and 8 bases from J, with 11 bases between. Germline CDR1 SGHTA, CDR2 FQGNSA. The CDR3 is 13 amino acids. The CDR3 nucleotides are TGTGCCAGCAGCTTTGCTAGCTCCCACATTCAGTACTTC. Protein: CASSFASSHIQYF. Drawing the rest from reference TRBV7-2 and TRBJ2-4, the complete variable domain is GAGVSQSPSNKVTEKGKDVELRCDPISGHTALYWYRQSLGQGLEFLIYFQGNSAPDKSGLPSDRFSAERTGGSVSTLTIQRTQQEDSAVYLCASSFASSHIQYFGAGTRLSVL.

Only a few counts were recorded for this clonotype. V gene TRBV4-1 combines with J gene TRBJ2-2; possibly TRBD1 for D (5 bases). V lost 4 bases to trimming and J lost 0 bases, with 18 bases between them. In germline, CDR1 is MGHRA, CDR2 YSYEKL. The CDR3 totals 18 residues. The CDR3 loop is CASSPPPLGVPNTGELFF. CDR3 coding DNA: TGCGCCAGCAGCCCACCCCCTCTAGGGGTACCGAACACCGGGGAGCTGTTTTTT.

This clonotype has a handful of counts. The chain links TRBV9 to TRBJ2-1; no definite D call. Germline-derived CDR1 and CDR2 are SGDLS and YYNGEE. The CDR3 is 12 amino acids. V shed 4 bases and J shed 8 bases, with 10 bases lying between them. The CDR3 sequence: CASSPSSDEQFF. The CDR3 nucleotides are TGTGCCAGCAGCCCCTCATCCGATGAGCAGTTCTTC.

This chain connects TRBV10-2 to TRBJ1-5; D gene unclear. This CDR3 spans 15 amino acids. V was shortened by 6 bases and J by 2 bases, with 14 bases between the two germline ends. CDR1 and CDR2 (germline): WSHSY, SAAADI. The CDR3 region has the DNA TGCGCCAGCAGCGCTGGGAGCGGGGGCAATCAGCCCCAGCATTTT. This encodes CASSAGSGGNQPQHF.

The rearrangement links TRBV12-5 to TRBJ2-7; the D is unclear. This CDR3 is 15 amino acids long. The V end lost 4 bases, the J end lost 0 bases, and 13 bases lay between the germline ends. Germline V CDR1 and CDR2: LGHNT, FRNRAP. The CDR3 is CASGSSPDPSYEQYF. The CDR3 nucleotides are TGTGCTAGTGGTTCCTCGCCGGACCCCTCCTACGAGCAGTACTTC.

The CDR3 DNA reads as TGCAGCTCCTGGGGGGCATTCAACAATGAGCAGTTCTTC. Translated: CSSWGAFNNEQFF. The rearrangement links TRBV29-1 to TRBJ2-1; D assignment may be TRBD1 or TRBD2 (6 bases each). Per the germline V gene, CDR1 is SQVTM and CDR2 is ANQGSEA. Trimming removed 8 bases at V and 5 bases at J, with 16 bases between. The length of the CDR3 is 13 residues.

V usage is TRBV29-1 and J usage is TRBJ1-2, with a possible D match to TRBD1 (5 bases). The length of the CDR3 is 17 residues. Germline loops: CDR1 SQVTM, CDR2 ANQGSEA. Trimming removed 4 bases from V and 0 bases from J, with 21 bases in between. As DNA, the CDR3 is TGCAGCGTTGCCGGGGACGACGACCGGTTAGCTAACTATGGCTACACCTTC. It encodes CSVAGDDDRLANYGYTF.

V and J are TRBV28 and TRBJ1-5; D call uncertain. V lost 2 bases and J 0 bases, leaving 5 bases between the germline ends. The CDR3 runs to 14 residues. Looked up from germline, CDR1 is MDHEN and CDR2 is SYDVKM. The CDR3 DNA follows: TGTGCCAGCAGTTTAATTGATAGCAATCAGCCCCAGCATTTT. Translated: CASSLIDSNQPQHF.

This chain uses TRBV10-3 with TRBJ2-1; 13 bases match TRBD2. There are 14 residues in the CDR3. CDR1 and CDR2 (germline): ENHRY, SYGVKD. V lost 10 bases to trimming and J lost 5 bases; unmatched junction nucleotides: 5. The CDR3 sequence: CATEGTSGDNEQFF. The CDR3 region has the DNA TGTGCCACCGAAGGGACTAGCGGGGACAATGAGCAGTTCTTC.

The rearrangement links TRBV5-6 to TRBJ2-5; no definite D call. Germline-derived CDR1 and CDR2 are SGHDT and YYEEEE. Trimming shortened V by 4 bases and J by 7 bases, and 11 bases separated the two germline ends. The CDR3 totals 12 residues. This chain's CDR3 is CASSRSFGTQYF. The CDR3 DNA is TGTGCCAGCAGCCGTTCTTTCGGGACCCAGTACTTC.

This clonotype has only a few counts. A much bigger clone sits one base away, suggesting this may be a read error. Because the CDR3 is missing its conserved closing phenylalanine or tryptophan, this is likely a read error. The CDR3 DNA is TGCAGCGTTGTAGGAGGGAACACTGAAGCTTTCTCT. Protein sequence: CSVVGGNTEAFS. The rearrangement uses TRBV29-1 and TRBJ1-1; D remains unclear. Trimming took 4 bases from V and 1 from J, leaving 7 bases between them. The germline V gene encodes CDR1 SQVTM and CDR2 ANQGSEA. This CDR3 spans 12 amino acids.

The chain uses TRBV9 and TRBJ1-1; D unresolved. V was cut by 0 bases and J by 1 base, with 10 bases left in between. Germline values: CDR1 SGDLS, CDR2 YYNGEE. The CDR3 runs 15 residues. The CDR3 is CASSVGGSWNTEAFF. The CDR3 bases are TGTGCCAGCAGCGTAGGTGGGTCCTGGAACACTGAAGCTTTCTTT. Together with reference TRBV9 and TRBJ1-1, the CDR3 gives the full variable domain: DSGVTQTPKHLITATGQRVTLRCSPRSGDLSVYWYQQSLDQGLQFLIQYYNGEERAKGNILERFSAQQFPDLHSELNLSSLELGDSALYFCASSVGGSWNTEAFFGQGTRLTVV.

The rearrangement uses TRBV20-1 and TRBJ2-7; 7 bases are shared with TRBD2. Germline CDR1 DFQATT, CDR2 SNEGSKA (reference sequence). This CDR3 is 14 amino acids long. With 3 bases clipped from V and 2 bases from J, the junction kept 7 bases outside the gene matches. CDR3 sequence: CSARAEREAYEQYF. CDR3 in DNA: TGCAGTGCTAGGGCTGAGCGGGAAGCCTACGAGCAGTACTTC.

V gene TRBV12-3 or TRBV12-4 combines with J gene TRBJ1-5; D is ambiguous. The CDR3 length is 11 residues. With 5 bases removed from V and 3 bases from J, the gap between germline ends came to 2 bases. CDR3 sequence: CASSANQPQHF. The CDR3 DNA reads TGTGCCAGCAGTGCCAATCAGCCCCAGCATTTT.

V and J are TRBV7-2 and TRBJ2-2, with 7 bases matching TRBD1. V gave up 2 bases and J gave up 2 bases; unmatched junction bases: 5. The germline CDR1 and CDR2 sequences are SGHTA and FQGNSA. This CDR3 spans 16 amino acids. The CDR3 spells CASSLQTGINTGELFF. The CDR3 coding sequence is TGTGCCAGCAGCTTACAGACAGGGATCAACACCGGGGAGCTGTTTTTT.

The V call is TRBV20-1, the J call TRBJ2-3, with TRBD2 identical over 8 bases. CDR1 is DFQATT and CDR2 is SNEGSKA in the germline V gene (reference sequence). V gave up 7 bases and J gave up 4 bases; unmatched junction bases: 4. The CDR3 spans 12 residues. CDR3 amino acids: CSGREGPDTQYF. The CDR3 nucleotides are TGCAGTGGTCGGGAGGGCCCAGATACGCAGTATTTT.

This clonotype was detected many times. The chain joins TRBV20-1 to TRBJ1-4; 9 nucleotides agree with TRBD1. CDR1 is DFQATT, CDR2 SNEGSKA, per germline (reference sequence). With V trimmed by 5 bases and J by 8 bases, 9 bases remained unmatched. This CDR3 is built from 14 residues. CDR3 sequence (DNA): TGCAGTGCTTCCAACAGGGGGCTCGACGAAAAACTGTTTTTT. Translated: CSASNRGLDEKLFF.

The chain employs TRBV7-6 and TRBJ2-2, with 11 bases identical to TRBD2. Trimming cost V 1 base and J 6 bases; bases outside gene matches: 7. Germline V CDR1 and CDR2: SGHVS, FNYEAQ. CDR3 length equals 17 residues. The CDR3: CASSLVGLAGGAGELFF. As DNA, the CDR3 is TGTGCCAGCAGCTTAGTTGGTCTAGCGGGAGGCGCCGGGGAGCTGTTTTTT.

The V call is TRBV7-6, the J call TRBJ1-1; 7 nucleotides line up with TRBD1. Per the germline V gene, CDR1 is SGHVS and CDR2 is FNYEAQ. The CDR3 consists of 17 residues. V lost 5 bases to trimming and J lost 0 bases; unmatched junction nucleotides: 12. CDR3 sequence: CASSPRQGLFVNTEAFF. CDR3 sequence (DNA): TGTGCCAGCAGCCCGCGACAGGGCCTCTTTGTGAACACTGAAGCTTTCTTT.

Turning to this clonotype: One junction end disagrees with the germline gene, perhaps due to a read error. V is TRBV12-3 or TRBV12-4 and J is TRBJ2-7; D may be TRBD1 (6 bases). CDR3 length: 16 residues. Written as DNA, the CDR3 is TGTGTCAGCAGCCCTTGGCCGGGACAAGAAGTTGACGAGCAGTACTTC. Translated: CVSSPWPGQEVDEQYF.

In this sample, this clonotype turned up a few times. This rearrangement joins TRBV5-4 to TRBJ2-2; the D gene is possibly TRBD2 (6 bases). V lost 5 bases to trimming and J lost 1 base, with 12 bases between them. The CDR3 consists of 15 residues. Per germline, CDR1 SGHNT and CDR2 YYREEE (reference sequence). The CDR3 DNA is TGTGCCAGCAGGCGGGACTCCCAGAACACCGGGGAGCTGTTTTTT. Amino acid sequence: CASRRDSQNTGELFF.